This is a list of T cell receptor beta chains from one sample in a study of blood T cells in healthy people across ages. TCRdb processed the 5' RACE reads anew with MiXCR; each CDR3 protein has one entry. The sample has about 1.1 million distinct CDR3 sequences; under 40% are singletons. Sequencing was done on a sample of blood. The origin of the receptors is a man aged 18 to 30 in good health. The CDR3 runs from the conserved cysteine through the conserved F or W. The D gene is left open where the match is weak. Clone size is given for some rows only: seen once, a few or many times, or a class if the clone is expanded.

J	size	V	D	CDR3	DNA
TRBJ2-6	-	TRBV12-5	-	CASGLVDSIRRPSNLSGANVLTF	TGTGCTAGTGGTTTGGTAGACAGTATCCGGAGGCCCTCTAATCTCTCTGGGGCCAACGTCCTGACTTTC
TRBJ1-5	once	TRBV6-2/TRBV6-3	TRBD1	CAIQGGGKAQPQHF	TGTGCCATCCAGGGGGGCGGAAAAGCTCAGCCCCAGCATTTT
TRBJ2-3	-	TRBV20-1	-	CSARDWGGKQGEGTDTQYF	TGCAGTGCTAGAGATTGGGGGGGGAAACAGGGAGAGGGCACAGATACGCAGTATTTT
TRBJ1-2	few	TRBV10-3	TRBD1	CAISESSTGGPTNYGYTF	TGTGCCATCAGTGAGTCGAGCACAGGGGGACCAACTAACTATGGCTACACCTTC
TRBJ2-1	-	TRBV7-2	TRBD2	CASSLMAGGAVNEQFF	TGTGCCAGCAGCTTAATGGCGGGGGGGGCAGTGAATGAGCAGTTCTTC
TRBJ2-5	-	TRBV29-1	TRBD1	CSVEDRGGQFQETQYF	TGCAGCGTTGAAGACCGAGGGGGACAGTTCCAAGAGACCCAGTACTTC
TRBJ1-1	-	TRBV12-3/TRBV12-4	-	CASRVVGNTEAFF	TGTGCCAGCAGGGTGGTGGGGAACACTGAAGCTTTCTTT
TRBJ1-1	-	TRBV3-1	-	CASSQTVRLNTEAFF	TGTGCCAGCAGCCAAACGGTCAGGTTGAACACTGAAGCTTTCTTT
TRBJ1-5	few	TRBV7-8	TRBD1	CASSYSRDRPGQPQHF	TGTGCCAGCAGCTACTCCCGGGACAGGCCCGGGCAGCCCCAGCATTTT
TRBJ2-1	-	TRBV20-1	TRBD2	CSSEKGGYYNEQFF	TGCAGTTCAGAGAAGGGAGGGTATTACAATGAGCAGTTCTTC
TRBJ1-1	-	TRBV20-1	-	CSAGGVNGAFF	TGCAGTGCCGGGGGGGTAAATGGAGCTTTCTTT
TRBJ2-3	few	TRBV7-9	TRBD2	CASSTTSGGATDTQYF	TGTGCCAGCAGCACCACTAGCGGGGGGGCAACAGATACGCAGTATTTT
TRBJ1-1	-	TRBV20-1	TRBD1	CSARGTGGAGTEAFF	TGCAGTGCTAGAGGGACAGGGGGCGCGGGAACTGAAGCTTTCTTT
TRBJ1-1	many	TRBV25-1	TRBD1	CASLTGGSTEAFF	TGTGCCAGCCTAACAGGGGGGTCCACTGAAGCTTTCTTT
TRBJ1-2	-	TRBV2	-	CASSYRLYGYTF	TGTGCCAGCAGCTACAGACTCTATGGCTACACCTTC
TRBJ1-5	-	TRBV20-1	-	CSARESSRMMAQHF	TGCAGTGCTAGAGAATCGTCTCGGATGATGGCCCAGCATTTT
TRBJ1-5	-	TRBV30	-	CACPTDNSNQPQHF	TGTGCCTGCCCGACAGACAATAGCAATCAGCCCCAGCATTTT
TRBJ2-2	-	TRBV25-1	TRBD2	CASTGRGGATGELFF	TGTGCCAGCACCGGTCGGGGGGGCGCCACCGGGGAGCTGTTTTTT
TRBJ2-5	few	TRBV20-1	-	CSASLVLPAETQYF	TGCAGTGCTAGCCTCGTCCTACCGGCAGAGACCCAGTACTTC
TRBJ1-1	-	TRBV9	-	CASSNEGGTEAFF	TGTGCCAGCAGCAACGAGGGAGGCACTGAAGCTTTCTTT
TRBJ1-1	few	TRBV27	TRBD1	CASPPERGPGMNTEAFF	TGTGCCAGCCCGCCGGAGAGGGGGCCTGGAATGAACACTGAAGCTTTCTTT
TRBJ1-5	few	TRBV12-3/TRBV12-4	TRBD1	CASNPGDRGGSNQPQHF	TGTGCCAGCAACCCCGGGGACAGGGGTGGAAGCAATCAGCCCCAGCATTTT
TRBJ1-2	-	TRBV6-5	TRBD1	CASSYPTGRGNYGYTF	TGTGCCAGCAGTTACCCGACAGGGAGAGGAAACTATGGCTACACCTTC
TRBJ2-5	-	TRBV6-5	TRBD1	CASSYSRTGGETQYF	TGTGCCAGCAGTTACTCCCGGACAGGGGGAGAGACCCAGTACTTC
TRBJ2-2	few	TRBV24-1	-	CATSDLRTANPGELFF	TGTGCCACCAGTGACCTAAGGACAGCAAACCCCGGGGAGCTGTTTTTT
TRBJ1-2	-	TRBV29-1	-	CSVDGGGAGYTF	TGCAGCGTTGACGGCGGTGGGGCTGGCTACACCTTC
TRBJ1-1	few	TRBV6-6	TRBD1	CASTLRTGAANTEAFF	TGTGCCAGCACTTTGAGGACAGGGGCTGCGAACACTGAAGCTTTCTTT
TRBJ1-5	few	TRBV5-6	TRBD1	CASSPAGTGDNQPQHF	TGTGCCAGCAGCCCGGCCGGGACAGGGGACAATCAGCCCCAGCATTTT
TRBJ1-1	-	TRBV21-1	-	CASSKAELGWGAFNTEAFF	TGTGCCAGCAGCAAGGCGGAATTGGGATGGGGGGCATTCAACACTGAAGCTTTCTTT